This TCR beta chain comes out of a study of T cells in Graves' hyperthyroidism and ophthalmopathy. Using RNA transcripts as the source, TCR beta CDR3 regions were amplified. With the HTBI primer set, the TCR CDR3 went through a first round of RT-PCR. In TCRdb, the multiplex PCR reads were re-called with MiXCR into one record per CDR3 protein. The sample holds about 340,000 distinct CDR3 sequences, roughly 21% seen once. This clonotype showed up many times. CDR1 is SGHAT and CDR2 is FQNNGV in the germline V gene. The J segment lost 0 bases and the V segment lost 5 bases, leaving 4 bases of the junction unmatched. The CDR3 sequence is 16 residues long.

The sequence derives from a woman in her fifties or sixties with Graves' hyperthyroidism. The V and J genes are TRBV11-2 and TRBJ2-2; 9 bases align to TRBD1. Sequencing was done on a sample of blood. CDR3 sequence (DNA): TGTGCCAGCAGCCCCCGGGACAGGGCGAACACCGGGGAGCTGTTTTTT. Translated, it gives CASSPRDRANTGELFF.